The 14 T cell receptor beta chains below were found in one sample sequenced in a study of shared clonotypes between healthy human individuals. Profiling relied on immunoSEQ multiplex PCR, and the TCRdb table lists in-frame clones only, not all of them. Among around 1,000,000 clones listed, roughly 77% were seen once. Sequencing used memory CD4+ T cells from PBMCs. The subset: CD45RA-negative fraction. These receptors came from a man aged 18 to 35 in good health. Some clones in this sample may be carry-over from other donors' samples.

This clone came up many times. This chain uses TRBV6-1 with TRBJ2-1; tentatively, D is TRBD2 (5 bases). The CDR3 is 13 residues long. Looked up from germline, CDR1 is MNHNS and CDR2 is SASEGT. V was trimmed by 6 bases and J by 6 bases, leaving 12 bases between them. This chain's CDR3 is CASRLEILNEQFF. The CDR3 coding sequence is TGTGCCAGCAGACTAGAAATACTCAATGAGCAGTTCTTC.

The chain combines TRBV5-1 with TRBJ2-7; a weak D match, TRBD1 (6 bases). Germline CDR1 reads SGHRS; CDR2 reads YFSETQ. Trimming shortened V by 4 bases and J by 3 bases, and 14 bases separated the two germline ends. The CDR3 sequence is 14 residues long. The CDR3 region has the DNA TGCGCCAGCAGCCCGGACAGAAAAATCTACGAGCAGTACTTC. This gives the protein CASSPDRKIYEQYF. Using reference TRBV5-1 and TRBJ2-7 for the parts outside the CDR3, the full variable domain is KAGVTQTPRYLIKTRGQQVTLSCSPISGHRSVSWYQQTPGQGLQFLFEYFSETQRNKGNFPGRFSGRQFSNSRSEMNVSTLELGDSALYLCASSPDRKIYEQYFGPGTRLTVT.

The chain employs TRBV30 and TRBJ1-3, with unresolved D. Trimming took 2 bases from V and 8 from J, leaving 4 bases between them. The CDR3 extends over 10 amino acids. In germline, CDR1 is GTSNPN, CDR2 SVGIG (reference sequence). The CDR3 DNA reads as TGTGCCTGGAGTAGGGACACCATATATTTT. Residues: CAWSRDTIYF.

This chain links TRBV18 with TRBJ2-1; 7 bases map to TRBD2. With 3 bases clipped from V and 9 bases from J, the junction kept 11 bases outside the gene matches. This CDR3 is built from 15 residues. The germline gives CDR1 KGHSH, CDR2 LQKENI. The CDR3 protein is CASSPQRRESIEQFF. CDR3 nucleotides: TGTGCCAGCTCACCGCAGAGGCGGGAGTCTATTGAGCAGTTCTTC.

The V gene is TRBV7-8, the J gene TRBJ2-2; D gene ambiguous. CDR3 length equals 12 residues. Looked up from germline, CDR1 is SGHVS and CDR2 is FQNEAQ. Trimming removed 8 bases at V and 3 bases at J, with 7 bases between. The CDR3 bases are TGTGCCAGCCGCGTGGACACCGGGGAGCTGTTTTTT. It encodes CASRVDTGELFF.

The chain joins TRBV9 to TRBJ2-7, with D hard to call. V lost 1 base, J lost 0 bases, and 11 bases lay in between. The CDR3 is made up of 15 amino acids. Germline CDR1 reads SGDLS; CDR2 reads YYNGEE. CDR3 protein: CASSVNSNPSYEQYF. In nucleotides, the CDR3 is TGTGCCAGCAGCGTAAACTCAAACCCCTCCTACGAGCAGTACTTC.

The table lists this clone with many counts. The chain is built from TRBV6-1 and TRBJ2-1; no clear D gene. With 3 bases removed from V and 9 bases from J, the gap between germline ends came to 12 bases. This CDR3 contains 13 residues. Germline lookup yields CDR1 MNHNS and CDR2 SASEGT. CDR3: CASSDNLVAEQFF. The CDR3 DNA reads TGTGCCAGCAGTGATAATCTGGTGGCTGAGCAGTTCTTC.

This clone was seen once. This rearrangement joins TRBV28 to TRBJ2-2; D might be TRBD1 (5 bases). Germline V gene data show CDR1 as MDHEN and CDR2 as SYDVKM. Trimming left V 3 bases short and J 6 bases short, with 8 bases between. The CDR3 extends over 13 amino acids. CDR3 coding DNA: TGTGCCAGCAGTTTCCCAGGGTCCGGGGAGCTGTTTTTT. It translates to CASSFPGSGELFF. The variable domain in full, completed from reference TRBV28 and TRBJ2-2, reads DVKVTQSSRYLVKRTGEKVFLECVQDMDHENMFWYRQDPGLGLRLIYFSYDVKMKEKGDIPEGYSVSREKKERFSLILESASTNQTSMYLCASSFPGSGELFFGEGSRLTVL.

This chain links TRBV28 with TRBJ1-2; no clear D. With 6 bases removed from V and 2 bases from J, the gap between germline ends came to 13 bases. The CDR3 runs to 14 residues. Germline V gene lookup returns CDR1 MDHEN and CDR2 SYDVKM. The CDR3 nucleotides are TGTGCCAGCAGCCACGGTGGGATCAACTATGGCTACACCTTC. Protein: CASSHGGINYGYTF.

The chain carries TRBV4-2 and TRBJ2-7; 9 bases align to TRBD2. V was clipped by 4 bases and J by 4 bases; unmatched bases: 11. The germline V gene has CDR1 LGHNA and CDR2 YNFKEQ. This CDR3 region has 16 residues. The CDR3 loop reads CASSLQSSGRGYEQYF. In nucleotides, the CDR3 is TGTGCCAGCAGCCTCCAAAGTAGCGGGAGAGGTTACGAGCAGTACTTC.

This clone was counted only a few times. The chain links TRBV19 to TRBJ1-1, with TRBD1 matching over 10 bases. The CDR3 has 18 amino acids. Per the germline V gene, CDR1 is LNHDA and CDR2 is SQIVND (reference sequence). The V segment lost 4 bases and the J segment 2 bases; nucleotides outside the gene matches: 13. In DNA, the CDR3 is TGTGCCAGTAGTAACCCGCGGACAGGGGGGGGAACCAACACTGAAGCTTTCTTT. Translating gives CASSNPRTGGGTNTEAFF.

As regards this clone: This same CDR3 is encoded by further DNA sequences in the sample. The chain has TRBV28 and TRBJ1-1, with 9 nucleotides matching TRBD1. CDR3 length: 12 residues. The V gene's germline CDR1 is MDHEN and CDR2 SYDVKM. V dropped 6 bases and J dropped 10; count of bases not matched to a gene: 6. The CDR3 region has the DNA TGTGCCAGCAGCTTACCGGGACAGGGAGCTTTCTTT. Its translation is CASSLPGQGAFF.

V gene TRBV27 combines with J gene TRBJ2-7, with 8 bases matching TRBD1. With V trimmed by 5 bases and J by 5 bases, 8 bases remained unmatched. Per the germline V gene, CDR1 is MNHEY and CDR2 is SMNVEV (reference sequence). This CDR3 region has 14 residues. The CDR3 loop reads CASSADRVVHEQYF. The CDR3 DNA reads TGTGCCAGCAGTGCGGACAGGGTCGTACACGAGCAGTACTTC.

The rearrangement links TRBV10-1 to TRBJ2-3; D possibly corresponds to TRBD1 (6 bases). The CDR3 runs 18 residues. Germline values: CDR1 WNHNN, CDR2 SYGVQD (reference sequence). V lost 6 bases and J lost 2, with 24 bases in between. The CDR3 nucleotides are TGCGCCAGCAGCGGTGTTCGGGACAACCGGGTAAACACAGATACGCAGTATTTT. It specifies CASSGVRDNRVNTDTQYF.